Each of the 10 T cell receptor beta chains below was sequenced from the same sample in a study of blood T cells in healthy people across ages. PCR was performed a second time for about 7 to 12 cycles using a sample-barcoded 5' primer and a J-beta primer mix. TCRdb redid the calling of the 5' RACE reads with MiXCR, one entry per CDR3 protein. The sample records about 1.8 million distinct CDR3 sequences, around half being singletons. The sample taken for sequencing was blood. These receptors were obtained from a woman aged 40 to 55 in good health.

The CDR3 here is CASSSPGLDGRYTF. DNA for the CDR3: TGTGCCAGCAGCTCACCGGGCTTAGACGGGCGCTACACCTTC. The rearrangement joins TRBV7-9 to TRBJ1-2; D gene ambiguous. There are 14 residues in the CDR3. The V gene lost 4 bases and the J gene lost 9 bases, with 18 bases spanning the gap. Germline values: CDR1 SEHNR, CDR2 FQNEAQ (reference sequence). The whole variable domain, filled in from reference TRBV7-9 and TRBJ1-2, reads DTGVSQNPRHKITKRGQNVTFRCDPISEHNRLYWYRQTLGQGPEFLTYFQNEAQLEKSRLLSDRFSAERPKGSFSTLEIQRTEQGDSAMYLCASSSPGLDGRYTFGSGTRLTVV.

V and J are TRBV2 and TRBJ2-7; unclear D gene. The CDR3 runs to 11 residues. The germline V and J ends were trimmed by 1 base and 11 bases, with 9 bases remaining between them. CDR1 and CDR2 from the germline V gene are SNHLY and FYNNEI. The CDR3 is CASSEEWRKYF. CDR3 nucleotide sequence: TGTGCCAGCAGTGAAGAGTGGCGCAAGTACTTC.

The rearrangement uses TRBV6-5 and TRBJ2-5; 7 bases map to TRBD1. Germline CDR1 and CDR2: MNHEY and SVGAGI. After removal of 5 bases from V and 0 bases from J, the junction contained 6 bases not matched to a gene. This CDR3 spans 15 amino acids. The CDR3 sequence is CASSILTGYQETQYF. CDR3 in DNA: TGTGCCAGCAGTATCCTGACAGGGTACCAAGAGACCCAGTACTTC.

This clonotype has only a few counts. The chain couples TRBV5-1 to TRBJ2-3; D remains ambiguous. CDR1 SGHRS and CDR2 YFSETQ come from the germline V gene. This CDR3 comprises 12 residues. V was pared by 4 bases and J by 8 bases, with 11 bases between. The CDR3 region is CASSPELATQYF. In DNA form, the CDR3 reads TGCGCCAGCAGCCCGGAACTGGCTACGCAGTATTTT.

Points on this clonotype: At one boundary the junction diverges from the germline segment, which might be a read error. The chain links TRBV4-2 to TRBJ2-6, with 7 nucleotides matching TRBD1. This CDR3 is 16 amino acids long. Germline assignment: CDR1 LGHNA and CDR2 YNFKEQ. CDR3 region: CASSQVRGSGTNVLTF. The CDR3 DNA is TGTGCCAGCAGCCAAGTCAGGGGGTCTGGGACCAACGTCCTGACTTTC.

The V and J genes are TRBV7-2 and TRBJ2-4; D is uncertain. Trimming stripped 5 bases from V and 0 bases from J, with 11 bases between. The germline gives CDR1 SGHTA, CDR2 FQGNSA. The CDR3 is 15 amino acids. The CDR3 is CASSQWELAKNIQYF. The DNA for the CDR3 is TGTGCCAGCAGCCAATGGGAACTAGCCAAAAACATTCAGTACTTC.

The chain employs TRBV29-1 and TRBJ2-7; 8 bases agree with TRBD1. CDR3 size: 16 residues. The trim removed 8 bases at V and 2 bases at J, leaving 17 bases unmatched. Germline V CDR1 and CDR2: SQVTM, ANQGSEA. In nucleotides, the CDR3 is TGCAGCCCAACTCCTCGCCCGGGACAGGTGACCTACGAGCAGTACTTC. Translating gives CSPTPRPGQVTYEQYF.

V is TRBV27 and J is TRBJ2-7, with a weak D call TRBD1 (5 bases). Germline V gene sequence: CDR1 MNHEY, CDR2 SMNVEV (reference sequence). Trimming took 6 bases from V and 2 from J, leaving 17 bases between them. The CDR3 is 15 residues long. The CDR3 loop is CASRKVVTATYEQYF. CDR3 bases: TGTGCCAGCAGAAAAGTTGTGACAGCAACCTACGAGCAGTACTTC.

V gene TRBV7-2 combines with J gene TRBJ2-3, with D possibly matching TRBD2 (5 bases). V lost 3 bases and J lost 1, with 8 bases in between. This CDR3 region has 14 residues. Germline CDR1 is SGHTA and CDR2 is FQGNSA. The CDR3 loop reads CASSFERGTDTQYF. The CDR3, as DNA: TGTGCCAGCAGCTTCGAGAGGGGCACAGATACGCAGTATTTT. Full variable domain (missing parts from reference TRBV7-2 and TRBJ2-3): GAGVSQSPSNKVTEKGKDVELRCDPISGHTALYWYRQSLGQGLEFLIYFQGNSAPDKSGLPSDRFSAERTGGSVSTLTIQRTQQEDSAVYLCASSFERGTDTQYFGPGTRLTVL.

The J gene is TRBJ2-1, the V gene TRBV2; D possibly corresponds to TRBD2 (5 bases). The V gene lost 5 bases and the J gene lost 6 bases, with 17 bases spanning the gap. The CDR3 is made up of 15 amino acids. Germline V gene sequence: CDR1 SNHLY, CDR2 FYNNEI. The CDR3 sequence is CASSLLEIGGNEQFF. In nucleotides, the CDR3 is TGTGCCAGCAGTCTACTAGAGATAGGAGGCAATGAGCAGTTCTTC.